This T cell receptor beta chain appears in the sequencing data of a study of control samples from healthy donors and cancer patients. Method: immunoSEQ multiplex PCR; TCRdb's copy keeps in-frame clones and lacks some. Among roughly 52,000 clones, 85% to 95% were seen once, and the ten largest hold approximately 2.2%. Trimming removed 4 bases at V and 8 bases at J, with 6 bases between. The CDR3 extends over 11 amino acids. The TCR sequence derives from a young man in good health. The chain employs TRBV12-3 or TRBV12-4 and TRBJ2-1; no clear D. Specimen: blood. The CDR3 here is CASSYRDEQFF. CDR3 in DNA: TGTGCCAGCAGTTATCGCGATGAGCAGTTCTTC.